The 20 T cell receptor beta chains below were found in one sample sequenced in a study of T-cell reconstitution after alpha-beta-depleted transplantation in children. This sample's TCRbeta library carried unique molecular identifier barcodes. Via MiXCR, TCRdb re-called the PCR reads, giving one row per CDR3 protein. The repertoire holds 150,000 to 200,000 distinct CDR3 sequences, with less than 8% as singletons. This sample comprised PBMCs from the stem cell graft donor, obtained from the stem cell graft. The receptors were sampled from a human donor who donated a stem cell graft to a child with Wiskott-Aldrich syndrome.

This clonotype was counted ten times or more. The genes are TRBV5-1 and TRBJ2-3, with a possible D match to TRBD1 (5 bases). Germline CDR1 reads SGHRS; CDR2 reads YFSETQ. Trimming took 9 bases from V and 5 from J, leaving 16 bases between them. CDR3 length: 13 residues. CDR3 loop: CATSDGAEDTQYF. Written as DNA, the CDR3 is TGCGCCACCTCCGATGGGGCAGAAGATACGCAGTATTTT. The full variable domain, its missing parts supplied by reference TRBV5-1 and TRBJ2-3, is KAGVTQTPRYLIKTRGQQVTLSCSPISGHRSVSWYQQTPGQGLQFLFEYFSETQRNKGNFPGRFSGRQFSNSRSEMNVSTLELGDSALYLCATSDGAEDTQYFGPGTRLTVL.

This clonotype was counted a single time. A much larger clone lies one base from this, so it may be a read error. The chain links TRBV4-1 to TRBJ2-7; 10 positions agree with TRBD2. The germline gives CDR1 MGHRA, CDR2 YSYEKL. This CDR3 is 14 amino acids long. This CDR3 is CASSQTSGPYEHYF. DNA of the CDR3: TGCGCCAGCAGCCAGACTAGCGGGCCCTACGAGCATTACTTC.

This clonotype was detected many times. Relative to the germline gene, one junction end is altered; a read error may explain this. J is TRBJ2-7 and V is TRBV20-1, with 12 bases that match TRBD2. Germline V gives CDR1 DFQATT, CDR2 SNEGSKA (reference sequence). The CDR3 covers 15 residues. The CDR3 reads CSASPRLAGVYGQYF. The CDR3 DNA sequence: TGCAGTGCTAGCCCTAGACTAGCGGGAGTATACGGGCAGTACTTC.

This clonotype was seen repeatedly, ten times or more. CDR3 bases: TGCAGCGTTACCTCGGGGGGAAATCAGCCCCAGCATTTT. Translation gives CSVTSGGNQPQHF. The chain links TRBV29-1 to TRBJ1-5; possible D gene TRBD1, 5 bases. From germline, CDR1 is SQVTM and CDR2 ANQGSEA. The CDR3 covers 13 residues. V shed 5 bases and J shed 4 bases, with 12 bases lying between them.

In this sample, this clonotype turned up many times. The chain couples TRBV5-6 to TRBJ2-1, with TRBD2 matching over 8 bases. The CDR3 consists of 15 residues. The germline gives CDR1 SGHDT, CDR2 YYEEEE. Losses at the gene ends were 2 bases for V and 6 bases for J; bases not matched to a gene: 7. CDR3 DNA sequence: TGTGCCAGCAGCTTACGGACTAGCAACCCCAATGAGCAGTTCTTC. As protein: CASSLRTSNPNEQFF.

The chain joins TRBV3-1 to TRBJ1-1, with 8 bases that match TRBD1. This CDR3 is 14 amino acids long. V dropped 7 bases and J dropped 3; count of bases not matched to a gene: 7. CDR1 is LGHDT and CDR2 is YNNKEL in the germline V gene (reference sequence). The CDR3 is CASTRQGIDTEAFF. As DNA, the CDR3 is TGTGCCAGCACCCGACAGGGGATAGACACTGAAGCTTTCTTT.

Concerning this clonotype itself: A much larger clone sits a single nucleotide away, making a read error possible. V is TRBV29-1 and J is TRBJ2-1; the D is unclear. The CDR3 is made up of 10 amino acids. In germline, CDR1 is SQVTM, CDR2 ANQGSEA. CDR3 nucleotides: TGCAGCGTTGCCCACAATAAGCAGTTCTTC. Encoded protein: CSVAHNKQFF.

Comments on this clonotype: Given a much more abundant clone one base away, this may be a read error. The V gene is TRBV7-9, the J gene TRBJ2-7; D call uncertain. CDR3 length: 15 amino acids. Trimming shortened V by 5 bases and J by 7 bases, and 21 bases separated the two germline ends. The V gene's germline CDR1 is SEHNR and CDR2 FQNEAQ (reference sequence). In DNA, the CDR3 is TGTGCCAGCAGCCCAGGTGGGCTCCTCCAAGGAGAGCAGTACTTC. This translates into CASSPGGLLQGEQYF. Using reference TRBV7-9 and TRBJ2-7 for the parts outside the CDR3, the full variable domain is DTGVSQNPRHKITKRGQNVTFRCDPISEHNRLYWYRQTLGQGPEFLTYFQNEAQLEKSRLLSDRFSAERPKGSFSTLEIQRTEQGDSAMYLCASSPGGLLQGEQYFGPGTRLTVT.

The V gene is TRBV3-1, the J gene TRBJ2-7; the D gene could be TRBD1 or TRBD2 (5 bases each). The CDR3 loop spans 15 amino acids. Trimming removed 2 bases at V and 2 bases at J, with 13 bases between. CDR1 and CDR2 (germline): LGHDT, YNNKEL (reference sequence). In DNA form, the CDR3 reads TGTGCCAGCAGCCAAACCGGGACCGCAACCTACGAGCAGTACTTC. Encoded protein: CASSQTGTATYEQYF.

In this sample, this clonotype turned up many times. V is TRBV29-1 and J is TRBJ2-2, with a possible D match to TRBD1 (5 bases). Germline CDR1 SQVTM, CDR2 ANQGSEA. Trimming took off 4 bases at V and 0 bases at J, with 18 bases between the two ends. This CDR3 is 17 amino acids long. The DNA for the CDR3 is TGCAGCGTTGTAGGAGTGATACAGGAGACGAACACCGGGGAGCTGTTTTTT. Translation gives CSVVGVIQETNTGELFF.

This clonotype was seen more than once but under ten times. The CDR3 sequence is CASSTTRGDAENTIYF. DNA of the CDR3: TGTGCCAGCAGCACGACCAGGGGGGATGCCGAAAACACCATATATTTT. The chain couples TRBV21-1 to TRBJ1-3; the D call of TRBD1 is as the table states it, not checked on the DNA. TRBV21-1 is labeled a pseudogene. This CDR3 is 16 amino acids long.

This clonotype occurred many times. The rearrangement uses TRBV6-2 or TRBV6-3 and TRBJ2-6; D unresolved. V lost 6 bases and J lost 0, with 12 bases in between. CDR1 and CDR2 (germline): MNHEY, SVGEGT. This CDR3 contains 16 residues. In DNA, the CDR3 is TGTGCCAGCAGGGAGTCCCCTAACTCTGGGGCCAACGTCCTGACTTTC. Translated: CASRESPNSGANVLTF.

This clonotype occurred many times. This chain joins TRBV5-1 and TRBJ2-2; D is tentatively TRBD1 or TRBD2 (5 bases each). The CDR3 covers 14 residues. Trimming stripped 7 bases from V and 7 bases from J, with 17 bases between. Germline V CDR1 and CDR2: SGHRS, YFSETQ. This CDR3 is CASLGTLDSGELFF. The CDR3 DNA reads TGCGCCAGCTTGGGGACCCTGGATAGCGGGGAGCTGTTTTTT.

This clonotype was counted ten times or more. V is TRBV7-9 and J is TRBJ2-2; possibly TRBD1 or TRBD2 for D (5 bases each). CDR3 length equals 16 residues. Germline lookup yields CDR1 SEHNR and CDR2 FQNEAQ (reference sequence). V was clipped by 1 base and J by 6 bases, with 15 bases between them. CDR3 sequence (DNA): TGTGCCAGCAGCTTAGATCCGGGGCAACGTGCCGGGGAGCTGTTTTTT. As protein: CASSLDPGQRAGELFF.

This clonotype was picked up a small number of times. The chain has TRBV19 and TRBJ2-4, with D perhaps assigned TRBD1 or TRBD2 (5 bases each). CDR3 size: 18 residues. Between the trimmed V and J ends, which lost 4 bases and 0 bases, there was a span of 19 bases. CDR1 is LNHDA and CDR2 is SQIVND in the germline V gene (reference sequence). The CDR3 nucleotides read TGTGCCAGTAGTACGGTGGGTCCGGGACCTAAAGCCAAAAACATTCAGTACTTC. Residues: CASSTVGPGPKAKNIQYF.

As regards this clonotype: This may come from a read error, since a much larger clone is one base off. The V call is TRBV20-1, the J call TRBJ1-2; no clear D gene. Germline-derived CDR1 and CDR2 are DFQATT and SNEGSKA (reference sequence). This CDR3 spans 15 amino acids. CDR3 DNA sequence: TGCATCGGACTCACCTCCGACTCCTATAACTATGGCTACACCTTC. Its protein is CIGLTSDSYNYGYTF.

This clonotype was observed at least ten times. The chain employs TRBV6-1 and TRBJ1-1; possible D gene TRBD1, 5 bases. V lost 2 bases and J 0 bases, leaving 13 bases between the germline ends. From germline, CDR1 is MNHNS and CDR2 SASEGT. CDR3 length: 16 amino acids. The CDR3 DNA is TGTGCCAGCAGTGAACAGGGCTGGGGAATGAACACTGAAGCTTTCTTT. Protein product: CASSEQGWGMNTEAFF.

This clonotype was seen ten or more times. This chain joins TRBV24-1 and TRBJ2-2; no clear D gene. The CDR3 is 14 residues long. The germline CDR1 and CDR2 sequences are KGHDR and SFDVKD. Trimming shortened V by 4 bases and J by 3 bases, and 8 bases separated the two germline ends. The CDR3 protein is CATSDNRDTGELFF. The CDR3 coding sequence is TGTGCCACCAGTGACAACCGGGACACCGGGGAGCTGTTTTTT.

This clonotype occurred many times. J is TRBJ2-5 and V is TRBV5-1, with D tentatively TRBD1 (6 bases). CDR1 and CDR2 from the germline V gene are SGHRS and YFSETQ. This CDR3 is built from 15 residues. Deletions cut 4 bases from V and 1 base from J, with 14 bases between. The CDR3 nucleotides read TGCGCCAGCAGCCATCTCGACAGGCTCCAAGAGACCCAGTACTTC. Protein sequence: CASSHLDRLQETQYF.

This clonotype was seen a handful of times. V gene TRBV7-9 combines with J gene TRBJ2-7; 9 bases align to TRBD1. Germline lookup yields CDR1 SEHNR and CDR2 FQNEAQ (reference sequence). This CDR3 region has 14 residues. J gave up 3 bases and V 7 bases, and 7 bases lay outside the gene matches. As DNA, the CDR3 is TGTGCCAGCAACCCTGGGACAGGGAGCTACGAGCAGTACTTC. This gives the protein CASNPGTGSYEQYF.